This TCR beta chain is drawn from a study of Graves' ophthalmopathy and Graves' hyperthyroidism. This CDR3 is 14 amino acids long. The junction had 8 bases not matched to a gene; V was cut back by 10 bases and J by 1 base. Germline V gives CDR1 LNHDA, CDR2 SQIVND (reference sequence). Study results and caveats: A classifier, a 13-signature model, separated ophthalmopathy from stable hyperthyroidism with approximately 88% sensitivity and around 83% specificity.

Where ophthalmopathy was present, donors had moderate-to-severe activity, CAS ≥3, NOSPECS ≥4 and duration under 3 months. With respect to this clonotype: Antigen specificity is unknown.

The authors amplified TCR beta CDR3 regions, and they did so from RNA transcripts for repertoire sequencing. Amplification began with first-round RT-PCR using HTBI primers, then second-round multiplex PCR was performed. TCRdb ran MiXCR on the multiplex PCR reads and lists one entry per CDR3 protein. Of over 650,000 distinct CDR3 sequences listed, 35% to 50% were seen once; the top ten hold more than 3%. The sample taken for sequencing was peripheral blood. The V call is TRBV19, the J call TRBJ2-5; 8 nucleotides agree with TRBD2. This sequence was found in an adult man with Graves' ophthalmopathy. This CDR3 reads CATQGAGAQETQYF. CDR3 nucleotide sequence: TGTGCCACCCAAGGAGCGGGAGCCCAAGAGACCCAGTACTTC.